This T cell receptor (beta chain) is drawn from a study of Ad26.COV2.S vaccination and SARS-CoV-2 variants. The assay was immunoSEQ multiplex PCR, and TCRdb's table has in-frame clones only and misses some. The table includes about 680,000 clones, more than 80% detected once. Noted treatment: approximately 18 received Ad26.COV2.S at low or high dose, single or two shots; 5 received placebo; per-sample allocation not given. Specimen acquisition occurred on day 63 following the initial vaccine or placebo injection. CDR1 and CDR2 from the germline V gene are SGHTA and FQGNSA. V lost 3 bases to trimming and J lost 7 bases, with 7 bases between them. CDR3 length equals 12 residues.

The chain joins TRBV7-2 to TRBJ1-5; D is uncertain. The sample in question was peripheral blood, obtained in a trial of Ad26.COV2.S vaccine versus placebo. The receptor was derived from a person between 18 and 65 years old who received the Ad26.COV2.S COVID-19 vaccine or a placebo. As DNA, the CDR3 is TGTGCCAGCAGCTTCGTAGGGCAGCCCCAGCATTTT. Residues: CASSFVGQPQHF.